This T cell receptor beta chain was recovered during a study of cytomegalovirus exposure and HLA in healthy donors. Study-wide findings and caveats: The study labeled fewer than 200 TCR beta chains cytomegalovirus-associated.

This clone was seen once. The antigen is undetermined. Here immunoSEQ multiplex PCR was the method, and the copy in TCRdb shows in-frame clones only, minus some. This table holds approximately 120,000 clones, about 88% found once. V was clipped by 0 bases and J by 5 bases; unmatched bases: 6. The germline V gene encodes CDR1 LNHNV and CDR2 YYDKDF (reference sequence). The CDR3 contains 15 residues. This rearrangement joins TRBV15 to TRBJ1-2; 7 bases fit TRBD1. Input material: PBMCs. The origin of this receptor is a young woman in good health and CMV-seronegative. As DNA, the CDR3 is TGTGCCACCAGCAGAGATAGGGGGACAGTTTATGGCTACACCTTC. The encoded protein is CATSRDRGTVYGYTF. Full variable domain (outside the CDR3, taken from reference TRBV15 and TRBJ1-2): DAMVIQNPRYQVTQFGKPVTLSCSQTLNHNVMYWYQQKSSQAPKLLFHYYDKDFNNEADTPDNFQSRRPNTSFCFLDIRSPGLGDTAMYLCATSRDRGTVYGYTFGSGTRLTVV.